These 25 T cell receptor beta chains originate from one sample sequenced in a study of blood T cell repertoires in COVID-19. Assay used: immunoSEQ multiplex PCR; TCRdb lists only in-frame clones, some missing. The table includes about 120,000 clones, around nine tenths detected once. The sequencing input was peripheral blood. The receptors were gathered from a human donor in a cohort sampled during active COVID-19.

This clone was found once. V gene TRBV30 combines with J gene TRBJ1-1; no reliable D call. V was clipped by 3 bases and J by 1 base, with 12 bases between them. In germline, CDR1 is GTSNPN, CDR2 SVGIG (reference sequence). This CDR3 is built from 14 residues. CDR3 region: CAWSALDGNTEAFF. The CDR3 DNA reads as TGTGCCTGGAGCGCCCTAGATGGGAACACTGAAGCTTTCTTT. Supplemented by reference TRBV30 and TRBJ1-1, the full variable domain reads SQTIHQWPATLVQPVGSPLSLECTVEGTSNPNLYWYRQAAGRGLQLLFYSVGIGQISSEVPQNLSASRPQDRQFILSSKKLLLSDSGFYLCAWSALDGNTEAFFGQGTRLTVV.

V and J are TRBV14 and TRBJ2-1; 11 nucleotides agree with TRBD2. The CDR3 runs to 19 residues. Trimming took 0 bases from V and 4 from J; bases not matched to a gene: 11. Germline V gives CDR1 SGHDN, CDR2 FVKESK. Here the CDR3 DNA reads TGTGCCAGCAGCCAAGAGGATCTAGCGGGGGGTCGATTATACAATGAGCAGTTCTTC. Its translation: CASSQEDLAGGRLYNEQFF.

V gene TRBV7-2 combines with J gene TRBJ1-5; D is ambiguous. V was cut by 3 bases and J by 6 bases, with 6 bases left in between. This CDR3 has 12 residues. The V gene's germline CDR1 is SGHTA and CDR2 FQGNSA. The CDR3 loop is CASSFLSQPQHF. CDR3 DNA: TGTGCCAGCAGCTTCCTCTCTCAGCCCCAGCATTTT.

This chain connects TRBV19 to TRBJ2-1; 10 nucleotides match TRBD2. The CDR3 consists of 19 residues. J gave up 7 bases and V 3 bases, and 18 bases lay outside the gene matches. Germline CDR1 LNHDA, CDR2 SQIVND (reference sequence). In DNA form, the CDR3 reads TGTGCCAGTAGTATCAGAAAAAGGGGGTGGCTAGCGGGAGTAAATGAGCAGTTCTTC. It codes for CASSIRKRGWLAGVNEQFF.

The V gene is TRBV5-4, the J gene TRBJ2-3, with 9 positions matching TRBD2. Germline CDR1 and CDR2: SGHNT and YYREEE (reference sequence). The CDR3 runs to 18 residues. The ends lost 1 base at V and 1 base at J; junction bases unmatched: 10. CDR3 DNA sequence: TGTGCCAGCAGCTTGATTCGCGGGGGGGTAAGGGGCACAGATACGCAGTATTTT. Translating it yields CASSLIRGGVRGTDTQYF.

The rearrangement links TRBV5-1 to TRBJ1-6; 10 bases are a match to TRBD1. The CDR3 is made up of 16 amino acids. Trimming at V came to 1 base and at J to 5 bases, leaving 3 bases not matched to a gene. The V gene's germline CDR1 is SGHRS and CDR2 YFSETQ. CDR3 in amino acids: CASSLQGQGNNSPLHF. The CDR3 coding sequence is TGCGCCAGCAGCTTGCAGGGACAGGGGAATAATTCACCCCTCCACTTT.

The chain is built from TRBV27 and TRBJ2-7, with 8 bases matching TRBD1. V lost 6 bases and J lost 2; bases outside the gene matches: 12. Germline V CDR1 and CDR2: MNHEY, SMNVEV (reference sequence). The CDR3 totals 16 residues. CDR3 amino acids: CASRLVSGQGPYEQYF. DNA of the CDR3: TGTGCCAGCAGATTGGTTTCTGGACAGGGCCCCTACGAGCAGTACTTC.

The CDR3 here is CASNPTGVRSPLHF. The CDR3 nucleotides are TGTGCCAGCAACCCGACAGGGGTTCGTTCACCCCTCCACTTT. V usage is TRBV21-1 and J usage is TRBJ1-6; the D call in the table, TRBD1, was not verified against the DNA. TRBV21-1 is recorded as a pseudogene. This CDR3 region has 14 residues.

The chain joins TRBV6-5 to TRBJ1-5, with 7 bases lining up with TRBD1. Germline assignment: CDR1 MNHEY and CDR2 SVGAGI. The CDR3 covers 14 residues. J was trimmed by 1 base and V by 5 bases; bases with no gene match: 2. The CDR3 region is CASSTGQSNQPQHF. In DNA, the CDR3 is TGTGCCAGCAGTACGGGACAGAGCAATCAGCCCCAGCATTTT.

The chain uses TRBV5-6 and TRBJ2-7; tentatively, D is TRBD1 (5 bases). V gave up 3 bases and J gave up 1 base, with 11 bases separating them. CDR1 is SGHDT and CDR2 is YYEEEE in the germline V gene. The CDR3 covers 14 residues. CDR3 nucleotide sequence: TGTGCCAGCAGCTCCCGACAGATGTCCTACGAGCAGTACTTC. This codes for CASSSRQMSYEQYF.

The V and J genes are TRBV28 and TRBJ1-5, with TRBD1 matching over 7 bases. The junction had 8 bases not matched to a gene; V was cut back by 5 bases and J by 4 bases. Germline assignment: CDR1 MDHEN and CDR2 SYDVKM. The CDR3 runs 15 residues. CDR3 loop: CASSISTGSNQPQHF. CDR3 sequence (DNA): TGTGCCAGCAGTATCTCGACAGGGTCGAATCAGCCCCAGCATTTT.

The chain combines TRBV27 with TRBJ1-1, with TRBD1 identical over 7 bases. This CDR3 contains 13 residues. Trimming removed 6 bases from V and 2 bases from J; junction bases left unmatched: 3. Germline CDR1 MNHEY, CDR2 SMNVEV (reference sequence). The CDR3 loop reads CASRWDSNTEAFF. The CDR3 DNA is TGTGCCAGCAGATGGGACAGCAACACTGAAGCTTTCTTT.

The chain employs TRBV5-5 and TRBJ1-1, with a weak D call TRBD1 (5 bases). This CDR3 is 15 amino acids long. Germline loops: CDR1 SGHKS, CDR2 YYEKEE (reference sequence). V was cut by 0 bases and J by 7 bases, with 16 bases left in between. CDR3 nucleotides: TGTGCCAGCAGCTTGGCCGCAGGGCCTACCTATGAAGCTTTCTTT. It translates to CASSLAAGPTYEAFF.

The chain couples TRBV19 to TRBJ2-2; 8 positions agree with TRBD2. CDR3 length equals 16 residues. Germline CDR1 is LNHDA and CDR2 is SQIVND (reference sequence). Unmatched junction bases numbered 13, after V lost 8 bases and J lost 5 bases. The CDR3 here is CASDRTSRVGTGELFF. CDR3 nucleotides: TGTGCCAGTGATCGGACTAGCCGGGTGGGAACCGGGGAGCTGTTTTTT.

The V and J genes are TRBV9 and TRBJ2-1; D unclear. Looked up from germline, CDR1 is SGDLS and CDR2 is YYNGEE. Trimming cost V 3 bases and J 5 bases, with 6 bases left between them. The CDR3 contains 12 residues. The CDR3 coding sequence is TGTGCCAGCAGCGACGACAACAATGAGCAGTTCTTC. Its translation: CASSDDNNEQFF.

The rearrangement uses TRBV7-9 and TRBJ2-7; 9 positions agree with TRBD2. Germline V gene data show CDR1 as SEHNR and CDR2 as FQNEAQ (reference sequence). Trimming took 11 bases from V and 6 from J; bases not matched to a gene: 11. CDR3 size: 13 residues. The DNA of the CDR3 is TGTGCCGGCAAGCTAGCGGGAAGCGGCGAGCAGTACTTC. This encodes CAGKLAGSGEQYF.

This chain links TRBV28 with TRBJ2-6; tentative D call: TRBD1 (6 bases). Germline V gives CDR1 MDHEN, CDR2 SYDVKM. With 5 bases removed from V and 0 bases from J, the gap between germline ends came to 23 bases. There are 20 residues in the CDR3. The CDR3 coding sequence is TGTGCCAGCAGTGCTTACAGGGTATACGGGCCCAACTCTGGGGCCAACGTCCTGACTTTC. It encodes CASSAYRVYGPNSGANVLTF.

The chain employs TRBV3-1 (or the pseudogene TRBV3-2) and TRBJ1-1, with 7 bases fitting TRBD1. The germline CDR1 and CDR2 sequences are LGHDT and YNNKEL (reference sequence). The ends lost 1 base at V and 2 bases at J; junction bases unmatched: 1. This CDR3 contains 14 residues. CDR3 region: CASSQGDRNTEAFF. In DNA form, the CDR3 reads TGTGCCAGCAGCCAAGGGGACAGAAACACTGAAGCTTTCTTT.

This clone has just one count. CDR3 region: CASSLGVSITTNTEAFF. Here the CDR3 DNA reads TGTGCCAGCAGCTTAGGGGTTTCGATAACTACGAACACTGAAGCTTTCTTT. This chain uses TRBV7-9 with TRBJ1-1, with no clear D. V lost 1 base to trimming and J lost 1 base, with 16 bases between them. Germline CDR1 reads SEHNR; CDR2 reads FQNEAQ (reference sequence). The CDR3 loop spans 17 amino acids.

The chain employs TRBV6-5 and TRBJ1-4; 7 bases agree with TRBD1. The CDR3 has 13 amino acids. Germline lookup yields CDR1 MNHEY and CDR2 SVGAGI. With V trimmed by 5 bases and J by 7 bases, 4 bases remained unmatched. The CDR3 reads CASSRGTAEKLFF. The CDR3 DNA is TGTGCCAGCAGTCGAGGGACAGCTGAAAAACTGTTTTTT.

The chain uses TRBV6-6 and TRBJ2-6; the match to TRBD2 covers 7 bases. Germline lookup yields CDR1 MNHNY and CDR2 SVGAGI (reference sequence). The CDR3 has 17 residues. J was trimmed by 0 bases and V by 5 bases; bases with no gene match: 7. The CDR3 spells CASSRPGGPSGANVLTF. CDR3 in DNA: TGTGCCAGCAGTCGACCGGGGGGTCCCTCTGGGGCCAACGTCCTGACTTTC.

The V and J genes are TRBV7-6 and TRBJ2-2, with D tentatively TRBD2 (6 bases). This CDR3 is built from 15 residues. V was trimmed by 1 base and J by 5 bases, leaving 11 bases between them. Per the germline V gene, CDR1 is SGHVS and CDR2 is FNYEAQ. For the CDR3, the DNA is TGTGCCAGCAGCTTAGTAGCGGATATTACCGGGGAGCTGTTTTTT. It codes for CASSLVADITGELFF.

The chain combines TRBV2 with TRBJ2-4; D might be TRBD1 (6 bases). The CDR3 runs to 13 residues. With 7 bases removed from V and 5 bases from J, the gap between germline ends came to 12 bases. CDR1 and CDR2 from the germline V gene are SNHLY and FYNNEI. CDR3 amino acids: CASNVRGENIQYF. CDR3 DNA: TGTGCCAGCAATGTCAGGGGTGAAAACATTCAGTACTTC.

This clone has just a few counts. The rearrangement joins TRBV7-3 to TRBJ1-1; 9 nucleotides match TRBD1. V was pared by 6 bases and J by 4 bases, with 6 bases of the junction left unmatched. The CDR3 covers 14 residues. Germline-derived CDR1 and CDR2 are SGHTA and FQGTGA. The CDR3 nucleotides read TGTGCCAGCAGACAGGGGGCCGAGAGCACTGAAGCTTTCTTT. Amino acids: CASRQGAESTEAFF.

The rearrangement uses TRBV4-1 and TRBJ2-1; 12 positions agree with TRBD2. Germline V gene sequence: CDR1 MGHRA, CDR2 YSYEKL. The CDR3 covers 15 residues. With 1 base clipped from V and 6 bases from J, the junction kept 1 base outside the gene matches. This CDR3 reads CASSQGLAGVNEQFF. The CDR3 nucleotides read TGCGCCAGCAGCCAAGGACTAGCGGGAGTCAATGAGCAGTTCTTC.